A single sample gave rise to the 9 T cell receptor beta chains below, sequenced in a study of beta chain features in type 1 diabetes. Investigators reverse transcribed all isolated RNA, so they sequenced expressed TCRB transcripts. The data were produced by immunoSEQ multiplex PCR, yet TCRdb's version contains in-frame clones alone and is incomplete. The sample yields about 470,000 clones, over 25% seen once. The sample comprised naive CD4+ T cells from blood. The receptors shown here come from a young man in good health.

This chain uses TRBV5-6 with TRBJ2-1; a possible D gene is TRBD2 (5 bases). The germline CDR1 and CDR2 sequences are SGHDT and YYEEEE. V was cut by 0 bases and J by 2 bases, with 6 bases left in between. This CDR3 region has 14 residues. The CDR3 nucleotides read TGTGCCAGCAGCTTGGCGGGGACCTACAATGAGCAGTTCTTC. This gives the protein CASSLAGTYNEQFF.

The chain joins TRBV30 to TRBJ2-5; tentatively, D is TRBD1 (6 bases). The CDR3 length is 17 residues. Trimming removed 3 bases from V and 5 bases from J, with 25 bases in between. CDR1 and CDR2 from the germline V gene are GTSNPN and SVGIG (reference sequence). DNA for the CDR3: TGTGCCTGGAGCCAATCCCTGGACAGCGACGATTGGGAGACCCAGTACTTC. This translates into CAWSQSLDSDDWETQYF.

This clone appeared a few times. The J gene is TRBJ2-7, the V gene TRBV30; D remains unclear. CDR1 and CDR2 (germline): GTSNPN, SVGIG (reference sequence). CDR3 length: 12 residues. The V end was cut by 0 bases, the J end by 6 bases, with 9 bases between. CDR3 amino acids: CAWSVQHGEQYF. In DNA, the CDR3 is TGTGCCTGGAGTGTACAGCATGGCGAGCAGTACTTC.

The CDR3 spells CASRRTGLRFTQYF. CDR3 sequence (DNA): TGTGCCTCCCGCAGGACGGGGCTACGCTTTACCCAGTACTTC. The chain combines TRBV13 with TRBJ2-5; tentatively, D is TRBD1 or TRBD2 (5 bases each). Per the germline V gene, CDR1 is PRHDT and CDR2 is FYEKMQ (reference sequence). Trimming left V 11 bases short and J 8 bases short, with 24 bases between. The CDR3 is 14 amino acids.

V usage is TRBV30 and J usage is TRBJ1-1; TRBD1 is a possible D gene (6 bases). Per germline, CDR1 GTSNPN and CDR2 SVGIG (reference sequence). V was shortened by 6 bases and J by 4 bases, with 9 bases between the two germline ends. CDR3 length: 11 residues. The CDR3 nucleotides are TGTGCCTGCCTCAGGGGCACTGAAGCTTTCTTT. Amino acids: CACLRGTEAFF.

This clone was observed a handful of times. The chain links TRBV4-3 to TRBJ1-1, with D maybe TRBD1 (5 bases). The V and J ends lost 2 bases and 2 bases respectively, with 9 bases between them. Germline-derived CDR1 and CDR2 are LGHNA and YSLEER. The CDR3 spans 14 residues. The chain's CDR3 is CASSQWGYNTEAFF. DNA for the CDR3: TGCGCCAGCAGCCAATGGGGGTATAACACTGAAGCTTTCTTT.

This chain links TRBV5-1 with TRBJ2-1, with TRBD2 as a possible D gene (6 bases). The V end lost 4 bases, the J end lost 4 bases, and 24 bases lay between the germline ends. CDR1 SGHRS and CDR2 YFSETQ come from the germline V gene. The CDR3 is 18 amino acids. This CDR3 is CASSSSGHSPLLYNEQFF. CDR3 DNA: TGCGCCAGCAGCAGCAGCGGGCACTCTCCCCTCCTATACAATGAGCAGTTCTTC.

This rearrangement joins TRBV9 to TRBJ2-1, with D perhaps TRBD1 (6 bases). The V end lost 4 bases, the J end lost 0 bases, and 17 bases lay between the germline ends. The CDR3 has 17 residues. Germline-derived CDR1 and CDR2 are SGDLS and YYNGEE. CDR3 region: CASSIQGQSLSYNEQFF. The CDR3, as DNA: TGTGCCAGCAGCATACAAGGACAGTCTCTCTCCTACAATGAGCAGTTCTTC.

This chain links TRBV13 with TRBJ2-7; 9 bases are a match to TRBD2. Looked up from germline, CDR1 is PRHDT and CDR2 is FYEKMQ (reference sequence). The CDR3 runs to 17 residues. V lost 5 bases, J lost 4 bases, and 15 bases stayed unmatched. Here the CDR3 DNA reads TGTGCCAGCAGCCATCGGTCGGCCGGGACTAGCTTTTACGAGCAGTACTTC. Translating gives CASSHRSAGTSFYEQYF.